The T cell receptor (beta chain) under discussion was sequenced for a study of cytomegalovirus exposure and HLA in healthy donors. It was with 60 Vbeta and 13 Jbeta primers that the PCR ran. Clones were sequenced by immunoSEQ multiplex PCR, and TCRdb holds only the in-frame ones, with some missing. This sample has about 140,000 clones, with roughly 78% found just once. The CDR3 runs to 14 residues. Germline CDR1 is MGHRA and CDR2 is YSYEKL. Comment on this clone: The junction departs from the called germline gene at one end, perhaps through a read error.

The chain employs TRBV4-1 and TRBJ2-7, with D possibly matching TRBD2 (6 bases). This TCR came from a man between 18 and 35 years old in good health and CMV-seropositive. Material: PBMCs. The CDR3 nucleotides are TGCGCCAGCAGCCAAGATCCGTACCGGGAGCGGCCGTTCTTC. This translates into CASSQDPYRERPFF.